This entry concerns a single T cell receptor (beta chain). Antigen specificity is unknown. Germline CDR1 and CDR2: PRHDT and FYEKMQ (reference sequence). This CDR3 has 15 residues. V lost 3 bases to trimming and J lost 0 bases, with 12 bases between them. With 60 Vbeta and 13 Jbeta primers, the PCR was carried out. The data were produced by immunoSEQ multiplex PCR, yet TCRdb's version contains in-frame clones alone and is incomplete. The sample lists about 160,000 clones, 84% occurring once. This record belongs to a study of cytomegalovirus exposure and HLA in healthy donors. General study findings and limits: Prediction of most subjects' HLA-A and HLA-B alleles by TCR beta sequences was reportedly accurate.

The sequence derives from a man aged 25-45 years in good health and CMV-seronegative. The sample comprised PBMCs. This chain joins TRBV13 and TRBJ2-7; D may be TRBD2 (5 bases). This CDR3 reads CASSFANRGSYEQYF. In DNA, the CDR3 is TGTGCCAGCAGCTTTGCCAACCGGGGCTCCTACGAGCAGTACTTC.